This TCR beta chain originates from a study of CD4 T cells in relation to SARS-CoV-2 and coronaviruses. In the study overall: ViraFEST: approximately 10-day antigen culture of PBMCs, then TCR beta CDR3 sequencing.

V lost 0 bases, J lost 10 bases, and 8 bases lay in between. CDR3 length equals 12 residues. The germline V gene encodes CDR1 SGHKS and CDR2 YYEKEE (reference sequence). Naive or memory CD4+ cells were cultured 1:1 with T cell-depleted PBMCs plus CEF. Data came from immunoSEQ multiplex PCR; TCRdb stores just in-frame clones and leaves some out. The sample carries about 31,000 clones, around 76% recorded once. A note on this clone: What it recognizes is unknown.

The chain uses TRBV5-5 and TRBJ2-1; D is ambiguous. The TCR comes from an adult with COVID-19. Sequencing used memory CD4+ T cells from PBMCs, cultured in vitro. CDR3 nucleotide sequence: TGTGCCAGCAGCTTGGGGGCTTTAGAGCAGTTCTTC. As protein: CASSLGALEQFF.